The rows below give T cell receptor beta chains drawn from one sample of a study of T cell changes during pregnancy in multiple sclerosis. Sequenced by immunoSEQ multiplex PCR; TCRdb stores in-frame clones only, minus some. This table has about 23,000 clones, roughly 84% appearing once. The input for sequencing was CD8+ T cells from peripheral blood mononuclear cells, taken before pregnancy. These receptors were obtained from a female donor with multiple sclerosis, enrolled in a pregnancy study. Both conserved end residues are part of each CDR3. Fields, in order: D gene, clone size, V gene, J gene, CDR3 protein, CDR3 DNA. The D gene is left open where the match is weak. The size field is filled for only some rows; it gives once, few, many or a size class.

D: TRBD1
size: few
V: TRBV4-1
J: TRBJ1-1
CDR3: CASSHAGGDTEAFF
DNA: TGCGCCAGCAGCCACGCAGGGGGAGACACTGAAGCTTTCTTT

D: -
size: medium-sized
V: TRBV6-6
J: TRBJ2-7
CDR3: CASSNTDYEQYF
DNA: TGTGCCAGCAGCAATACAGACTACGAGCAGTACTTC

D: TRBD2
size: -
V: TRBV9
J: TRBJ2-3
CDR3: CASSVQGSGSEDTQYF
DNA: TGTGCCAGCAGCGTACAGGGTAGCGGGAGTGAAGATACGCAGTATTTT

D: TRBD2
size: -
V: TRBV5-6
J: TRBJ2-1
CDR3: CASSSEGWRGDEQFF
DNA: TGTGCCAGCAGCTCCGAGGGGTGGCGGGGGGATGAGCAGTTCTTC

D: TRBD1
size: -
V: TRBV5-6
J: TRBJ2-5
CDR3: CASSVTTGPGETQYF
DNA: TGTGCCAGCAGCGTCACGACAGGGCCGGGGGAGACCCAGTACTTC

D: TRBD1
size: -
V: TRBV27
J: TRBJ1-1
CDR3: CASSPGQGMNTEAFF
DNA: TGTGCCAGCAGTCCCGGACAGGGGATGAACACTGAAGCTTTCTTT

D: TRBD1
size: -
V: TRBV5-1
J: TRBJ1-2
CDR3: CASSHGTGGNGYTF
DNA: TGCGCCAGCAGCCACGGGACAGGGGGCAATGGCTACACCTTC

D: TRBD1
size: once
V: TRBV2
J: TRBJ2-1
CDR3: CASSAGQGAEQFF
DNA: TGTGCCAGCAGTGCGGGACAGGGTGCCGAGCAGTTCTTC

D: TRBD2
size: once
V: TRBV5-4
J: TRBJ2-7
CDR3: CASSSWTSGRAYEQYF
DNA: TGTGCCAGCAGCTCCTGGACTAGCGGGAGGGCCTACGAGCAGTACTTC

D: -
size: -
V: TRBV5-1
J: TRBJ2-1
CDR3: CASSLDGSLSSYNEQFF
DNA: TGCGCCAGCAGCTTGGATGGCTCCTTAAGCTCCTACAATGAGCAGTTCTTC

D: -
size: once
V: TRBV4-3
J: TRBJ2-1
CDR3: CASSPGHVRGGTDSSYNEQFF
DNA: TGCGCCAGCAGCCCCGGGCATGTGAGGGGCGGGACCGACAGCTCCTACAATGAGCAGTTCTTC

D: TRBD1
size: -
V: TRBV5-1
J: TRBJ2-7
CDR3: CASSYGQGPYEQYF
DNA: TGCGCCAGCAGCTATGGACAGGGACCCTACGAGCAGTACTTC

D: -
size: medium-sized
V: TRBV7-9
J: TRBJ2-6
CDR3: CASSLSTGANVLTF
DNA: TGTGCCAGCAGCTTGAGCACTGGGGCCAACGTCCTGACTTTC

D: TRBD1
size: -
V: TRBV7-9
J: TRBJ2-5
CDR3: CASSSPQTGLGETQYF
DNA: TGTGCCAGCAGCTCGCCGCAGACAGGGTTAGGAGAGACCCAGTACTTC

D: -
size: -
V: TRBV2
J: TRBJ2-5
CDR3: CASSDWPAGKETQYF
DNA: TGTGCCAGCAGTGATTGGCCCGCGGGGAAGGAGACCCAGTACTTC

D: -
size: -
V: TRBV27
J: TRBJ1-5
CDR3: CASSLAGWGNQPQHF
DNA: TGTGCCAGCAGTTTGGCAGGGTGGGGCAATCAGCCCCAGCATTTT

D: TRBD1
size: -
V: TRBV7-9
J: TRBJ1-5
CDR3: CASSARQGEDQPQHF
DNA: TGTGCCAGCAGCGCGCGACAGGGCGAAGATCAGCCCCAGCATTTT

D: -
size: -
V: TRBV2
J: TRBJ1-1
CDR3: CASRTGQNTEAFF
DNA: TGTGCCAGCAGGACAGGCCAGAACACTGAAGCTTTCTTT

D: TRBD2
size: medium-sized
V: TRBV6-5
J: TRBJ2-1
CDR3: CASSSGLVAPNEQFF
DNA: TGTGCCAGCAGTTCCGGACTAGTGGCTCCAAATGAGCAGTTCTTC

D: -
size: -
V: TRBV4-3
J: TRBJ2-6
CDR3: CASSPEPDSGANVLTF
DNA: TGCGCCAGCAGCCCCGAACCAGATTCTGGGGCCAACGTCCTGACTTTC

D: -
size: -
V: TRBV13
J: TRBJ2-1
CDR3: CASSDYSEQFF
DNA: TGTGCCAGCAGCGATTACTCCGAGCAGTTCTTC

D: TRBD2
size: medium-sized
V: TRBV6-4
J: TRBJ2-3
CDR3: CASSDQFTSSGGTDTQYF
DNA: TGTGCCAGCAGTGACCAGTTTACTAGCAGCGGGGGCACAGATACGCAGTATTTT

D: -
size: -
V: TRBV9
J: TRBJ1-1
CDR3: CASSVDPEMNTEAFF
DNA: TGTGCCAGCAGCGTAGACCCAGAAATGAACACTGAAGCTTTCTTT

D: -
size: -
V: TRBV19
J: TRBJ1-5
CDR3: CASSIIVNQPQHF
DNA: TGTGCCAGTAGTATAATAGTTAATCAGCCCCAGCATTTT

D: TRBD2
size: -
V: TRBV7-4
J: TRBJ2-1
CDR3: CASRKTSGSTFF
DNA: TGTGCCAGCAGGAAGACTAGCGGGAGTACCTTCTTC

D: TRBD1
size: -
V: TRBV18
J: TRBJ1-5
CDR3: CASSLRTGINQPQHF
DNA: TGTGCCAGCTCACTCAGGACAGGGATAAATCAGCCCCAGCATTTT

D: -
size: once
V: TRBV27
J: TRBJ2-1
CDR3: CASSGRLWSGTPYNEQFF
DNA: TGTGCCAGCAGTGGGCGGTTATGGAGCGGTACCCCCTACAATGAGCAGTTCTTC

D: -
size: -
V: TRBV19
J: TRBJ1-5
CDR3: CASSPPWGSGQPQHF
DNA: TGTGCCAGTAGTCCTCCTTGGGGGAGCGGGCAGCCCCAGCATTTT

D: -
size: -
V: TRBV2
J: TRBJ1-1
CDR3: CASSAGSDEAFF
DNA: TGTGCCAGCAGTGCGGGGTCGGATGAAGCTTTCTTT

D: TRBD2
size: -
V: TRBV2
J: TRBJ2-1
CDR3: CASIAGGPPRQFF
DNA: TGTGCCAGCATTGCGGGAGGTCCCCCAAGGCAGTTCTTC

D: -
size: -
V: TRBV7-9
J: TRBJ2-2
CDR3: CASSSFNGGVAGTGELFF
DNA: TGTGCCAGCAGCTCATTCAACGGGGGCGTAGCGGGCACCGGGGAGCTGTTTTTT

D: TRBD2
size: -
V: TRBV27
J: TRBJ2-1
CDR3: CASSFPGLAGTEQFF
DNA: TGTGCCAGCAGTTTCCCCGGACTAGCGGGAACTGAGCAGTTCTTC

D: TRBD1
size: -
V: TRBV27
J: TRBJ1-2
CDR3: CASTDRAGGYTF
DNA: TGTGCCAGCACCGACAGGGCGGGGGGCTACACCTTC

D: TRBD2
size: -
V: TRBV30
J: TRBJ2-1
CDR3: CAWSVRTSNNLNEQFF
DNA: TGTGCCTGGAGTGTACGGACTAGTAATAATCTCAATGAGCAGTTCTTC

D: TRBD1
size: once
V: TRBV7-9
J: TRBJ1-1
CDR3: CASSFWQGANTEAFF
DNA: TGTGCCAGCAGCTTTTGGCAGGGGGCGAACACTGAAGCTTTCTTT

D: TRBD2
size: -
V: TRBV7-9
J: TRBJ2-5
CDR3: CASSRGGKTQYF
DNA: TGTGCCAGCAGCCGCGGGGGGAAGACCCAGTACTTC

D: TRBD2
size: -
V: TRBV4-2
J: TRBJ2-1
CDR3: CASSQDTLTSGRTYNEQFF
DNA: TGTGCCAGCAGCCAAGACACCTTAACTAGCGGGAGGACCTACAATGAGCAGTTCTTC

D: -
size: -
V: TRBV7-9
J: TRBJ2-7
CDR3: CASSLSIQVSEQYF
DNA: TGTGCCAGCAGCTTATCCATACAGGTTAGCGAGCAGTACTTC

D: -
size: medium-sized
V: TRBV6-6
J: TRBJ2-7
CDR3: CASSYSFDRDYEQYF
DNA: TGTGCCAGCAGTTACTCCTTCGACAGAGACTACGAGCAGTACTTC

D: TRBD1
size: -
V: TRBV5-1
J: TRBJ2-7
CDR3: CASSLGDRVYEQYF
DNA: TGCGCCAGCAGCTTGGGGGACAGGGTGTACGAGCAGTACTTC

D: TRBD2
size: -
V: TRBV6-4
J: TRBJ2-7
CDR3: CASSESQLAGGSSYEQYF
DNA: TGTGCCAGCAGTGAATCCCAACTAGCGGGAGGGAGCTCCTACGAGCAGTACTTC

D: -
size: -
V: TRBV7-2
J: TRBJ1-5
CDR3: CASSLRLFGNQPQHF
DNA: TGTGCCAGCAGCTTACGCTTGTTCGGGAATCAGCCCCAGCATTTT

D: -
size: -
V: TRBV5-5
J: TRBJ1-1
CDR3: CASRWGRGRTEAFF
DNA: TGTGCCAGCAGGTGGGGGAGAGGGAGGACTGAAGCTTTCTTT

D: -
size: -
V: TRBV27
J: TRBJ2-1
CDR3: CASSRQGVTSGNEQFF
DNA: TGTGCCAGCAGTAGACAGGGGGTCACTAGCGGCAATGAGCAGTTCTTC

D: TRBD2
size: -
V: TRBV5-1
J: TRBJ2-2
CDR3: CASSPTSGGANTGELFF
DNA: TGCGCCAGCAGCCCGACTAGCGGGGGCGCGAACACCGGGGAGCTGTTTTTT

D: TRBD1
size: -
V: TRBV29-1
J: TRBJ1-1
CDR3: CSVNTPGQNRNTEAFF
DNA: TGCAGCGTCAACACTCCGGGACAGAATAGAAACACTGAAGCTTTCTTT

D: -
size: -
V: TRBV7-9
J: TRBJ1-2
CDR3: CASSLLDGYTF
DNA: TGTGCCAGCAGCTTACTTGATGGCTACACCTTC

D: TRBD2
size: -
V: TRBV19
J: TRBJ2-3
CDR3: CASSAWTSGRPGTQYF
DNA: TGTGCCAGTAGTGCCTGGACTAGCGGGAGGCCTGGGACGCAGTATTTT

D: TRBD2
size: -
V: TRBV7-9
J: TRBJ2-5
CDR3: CASSSPRLAGETETQYF
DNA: TGTGCCAGCAGCTCCCCCAGACTAGCGGGAGAGACGGAGACCCAGTACTTC

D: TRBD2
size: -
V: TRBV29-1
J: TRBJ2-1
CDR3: CSVTSGRALRPKYEQFF
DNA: TGCAGCGTTACTAGCGGGAGGGCCCTTCGTCCCAAATATGAGCAGTTCTTC

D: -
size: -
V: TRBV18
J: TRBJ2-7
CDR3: CASSPPRRGTTEQYF
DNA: TGTGCCAGCTCACCACCCCGACGGGGAACCACCGAGCAGTACTTC

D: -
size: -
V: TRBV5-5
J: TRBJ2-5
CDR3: CASSPTPTETQYF
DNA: TGTGCCAGCAGCCCAACACCCACAGAGACCCAGTACTTC

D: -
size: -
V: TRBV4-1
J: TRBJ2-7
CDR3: CASSQVNTGINYEQYF
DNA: TGCGCCAGCAGCCAAGTCAACACGGGAATCAACTACGAGCAGTACTTC

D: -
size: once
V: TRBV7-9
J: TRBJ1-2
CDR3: CASSLSTRASYEGYTF
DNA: TGTGCCAGCAGCTTATCTACCAGGGCCTCTTACGAGGGCTACACCTTC

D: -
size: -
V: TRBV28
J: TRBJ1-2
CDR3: CASSFIREDYTF
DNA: TGTGCCAGCAGTTTCATTCGGGAAGACTACACCTTC

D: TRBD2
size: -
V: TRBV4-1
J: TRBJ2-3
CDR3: CASSLQAGTSGRADTQYF
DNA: TGCGCCAGCAGCCTTCAAGCCGGGACTAGCGGGAGAGCGGATACGCAGTATTTT

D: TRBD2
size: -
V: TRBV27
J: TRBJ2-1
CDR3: CASMREGLFF
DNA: TGTGCCAGCATGCGGGAGGGCCTGTTCTTC

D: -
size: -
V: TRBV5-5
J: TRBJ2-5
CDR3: CASSFPTGPQETQYF
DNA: TGTGCCAGCAGCTTCCCCACAGGGCCCCAAGAGACCCAGTACTTC

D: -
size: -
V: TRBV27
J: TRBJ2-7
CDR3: CASSISGDSYEQYF
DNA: TGTGCCAGCAGTATTAGCGGAGACTCCTACGAGCAGTACTTC

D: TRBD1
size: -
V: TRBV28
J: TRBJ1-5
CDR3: CASSFLDRPFNQPQHF
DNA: TGTGCCAGCAGTTTTCTGGACAGGCCTTTTAATCAGCCCCAGCATTTT